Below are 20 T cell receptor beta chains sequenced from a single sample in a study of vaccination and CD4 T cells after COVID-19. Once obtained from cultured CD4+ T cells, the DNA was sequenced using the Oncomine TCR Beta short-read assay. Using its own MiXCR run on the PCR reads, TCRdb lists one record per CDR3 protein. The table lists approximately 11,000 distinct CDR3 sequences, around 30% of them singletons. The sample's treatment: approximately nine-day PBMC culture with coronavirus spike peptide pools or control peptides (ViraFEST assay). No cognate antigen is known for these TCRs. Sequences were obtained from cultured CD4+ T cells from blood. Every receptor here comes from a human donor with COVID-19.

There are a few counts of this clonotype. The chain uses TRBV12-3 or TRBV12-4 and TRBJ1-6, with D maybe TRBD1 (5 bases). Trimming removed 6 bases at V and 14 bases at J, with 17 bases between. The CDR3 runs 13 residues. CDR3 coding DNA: TGTGCCAGCAGCCCGACCGGGACTCGGGCCCTCCACTTT. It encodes CASSPTGTRALHF.

CDR3 protein: CASSFGTGNSPLHF. CDR3 nucleotides: TGTGCCAGCAGTTTCGGGACAGGCAATTCACCCCTCCACTTT. The chain combines TRBV12-3 or TRBV12-4 with TRBJ1-6; 8 nucleotides match TRBD1. The CDR3 consists of 14 residues. The junction had 2 bases not matched to a gene; V was cut back by 3 bases and J by 7 bases.

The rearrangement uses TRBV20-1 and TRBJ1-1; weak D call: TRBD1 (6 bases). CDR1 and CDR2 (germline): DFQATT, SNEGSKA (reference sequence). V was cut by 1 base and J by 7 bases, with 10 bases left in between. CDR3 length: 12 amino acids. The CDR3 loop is CSARGWTDEAFF. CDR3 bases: TGCAGTGCTAGAGGGTGGACAGATGAAGCTTTCTTT.

CDR3: CASSQESGVHYGYTF. CDR3 coding DNA: TGCGCCAGCAGCCAAGAGTCAGGGGTTCACTATGGCTACACCTTC. The gene calls are TRBV4-3 and TRBJ1-2; a possible D gene is TRBD1 (6 bases). The germline V gene has CDR1 LGHNA and CDR2 YSLEER. The CDR3 is 15 amino acids. The V end was cut by 0 bases, the J end by 3 bases, with 11 bases between.

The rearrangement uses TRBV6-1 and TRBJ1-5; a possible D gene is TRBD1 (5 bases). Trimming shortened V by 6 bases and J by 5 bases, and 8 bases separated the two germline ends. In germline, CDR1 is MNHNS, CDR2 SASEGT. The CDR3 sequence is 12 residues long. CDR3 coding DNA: TGTGCCAGCAGGCAAGGGGATCAGCCCCAGCATTTT. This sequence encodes CASRQGDQPQHF.

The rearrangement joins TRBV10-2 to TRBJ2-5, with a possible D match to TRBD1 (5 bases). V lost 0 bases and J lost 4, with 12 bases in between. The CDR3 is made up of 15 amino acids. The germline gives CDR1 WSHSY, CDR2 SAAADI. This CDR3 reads CASSESAGQRETQYF. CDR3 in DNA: TGCGCCAGCAGTGAGTCGGCAGGGCAAAGAGAGACCCAGTACTTC.

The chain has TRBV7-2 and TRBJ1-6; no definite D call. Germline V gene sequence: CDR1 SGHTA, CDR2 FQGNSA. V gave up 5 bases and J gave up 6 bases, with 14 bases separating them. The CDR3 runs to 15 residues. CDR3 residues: CASSPGVGFNSPLHF. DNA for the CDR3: TGTGCCAGCAGCCCGGGAGTAGGGTTTAATTCACCCCTCCACTTT.

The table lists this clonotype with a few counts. Here the CDR3 DNA reads TGTGCCACCAGCAGAGATCTGGGACTAGTTCCGTATTTT. It translates to CATSRDLGLVPYF. The chain has TRBV15 and TRBJ2-3; 8 nucleotides agree with TRBD2. The CDR3 totals 13 residues. Losses at the gene ends were 0 bases for V and 14 bases for J; bases not matched to a gene: 7. Germline CDR1 reads LNHNV; CDR2 reads YYDKDF (reference sequence).

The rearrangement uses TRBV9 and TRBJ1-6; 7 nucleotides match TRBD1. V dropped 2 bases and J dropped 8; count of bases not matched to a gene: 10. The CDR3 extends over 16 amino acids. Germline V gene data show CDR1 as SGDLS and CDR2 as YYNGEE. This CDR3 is CASSVGGTVKDSPLHF. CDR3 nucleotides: TGTGCCAGCAGCGTGGGTGGGACAGTTAAAGATTCACCCCTCCACTTT.

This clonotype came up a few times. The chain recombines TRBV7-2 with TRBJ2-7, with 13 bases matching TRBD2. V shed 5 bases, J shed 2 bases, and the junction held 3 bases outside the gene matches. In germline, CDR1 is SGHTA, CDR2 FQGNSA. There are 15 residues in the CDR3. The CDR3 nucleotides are TGTGCCAGCAGCGATACTAGCGGGGGGGCCTACGAGCAGTACTTC. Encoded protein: CASSDTSGGAYEQYF.

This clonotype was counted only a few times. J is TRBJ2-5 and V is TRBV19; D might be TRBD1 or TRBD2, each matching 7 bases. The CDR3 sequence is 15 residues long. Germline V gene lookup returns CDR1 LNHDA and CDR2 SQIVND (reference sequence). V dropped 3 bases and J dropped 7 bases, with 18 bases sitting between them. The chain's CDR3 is CASSIAAGGGRTQYF. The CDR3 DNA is TGTGCCAGTAGTATCGCGGCAGGGGGGGGAAGGACCCAGTACTTC.

CDR3 nucleotides: TGTGCCATCCCCAGTAGCGGGGTCACCGGGGAGCTGTTTTTT. Its translation: CAIPSSGVTGELFF. The rearrangement uses TRBV28 and TRBJ2-2; 8 bases are a match to TRBD2. The CDR3 loop spans 14 amino acids. Germline V gives CDR1 MDHEN, CDR2 SYDVKM. V was clipped by 10 bases and J by 4 bases; unmatched bases: 8.

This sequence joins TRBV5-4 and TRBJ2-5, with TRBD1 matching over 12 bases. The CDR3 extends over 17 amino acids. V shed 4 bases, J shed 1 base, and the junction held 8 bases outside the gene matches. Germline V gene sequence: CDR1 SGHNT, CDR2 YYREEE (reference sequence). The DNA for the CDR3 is TGTGCCAGCAGCCCAATAGGGGACAGGGGGCCCCAAGAGACCCAGTACTTC. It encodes CASSPIGDRGPQETQYF.

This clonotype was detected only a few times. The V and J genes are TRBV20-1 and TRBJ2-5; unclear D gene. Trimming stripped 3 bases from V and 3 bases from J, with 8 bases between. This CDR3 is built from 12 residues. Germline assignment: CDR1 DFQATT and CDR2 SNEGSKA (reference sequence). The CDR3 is CSASPAEETQYF. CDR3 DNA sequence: TGCAGTGCTAGCCCGGCGGAAGAGACCCAGTACTTC.

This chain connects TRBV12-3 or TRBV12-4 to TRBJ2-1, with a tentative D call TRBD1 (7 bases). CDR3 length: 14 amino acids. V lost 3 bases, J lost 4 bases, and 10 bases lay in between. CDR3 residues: CASSLEGQYNEQFF. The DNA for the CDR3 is TGTGCCAGCAGTTTGGAGGGACAGTACAATGAGCAGTTCTTC.

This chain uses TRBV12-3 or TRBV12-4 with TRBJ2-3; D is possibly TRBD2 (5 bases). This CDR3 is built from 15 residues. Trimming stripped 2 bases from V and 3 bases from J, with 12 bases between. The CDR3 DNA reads TGTGCCAGCAGTTTATGGGGTGAGGGTACAGATACGCAGTATTTT. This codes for CASSLWGEGTDTQYF.

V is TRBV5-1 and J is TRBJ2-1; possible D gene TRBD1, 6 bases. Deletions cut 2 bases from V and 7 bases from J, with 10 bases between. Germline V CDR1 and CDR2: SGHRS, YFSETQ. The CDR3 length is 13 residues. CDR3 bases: TGCGCCAGCAGCTTACAGGGTCCTAATGAGCAGTTCTTC. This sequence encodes CASSLQGPNEQFF.

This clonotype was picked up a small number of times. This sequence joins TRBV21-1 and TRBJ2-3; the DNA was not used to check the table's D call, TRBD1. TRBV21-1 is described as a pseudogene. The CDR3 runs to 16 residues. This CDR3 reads CASSPHRGQLGGTQYF. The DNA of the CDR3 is TGTGCCAGCAGCCCCCATAGGGGACAATTAGGAGGTACGCAGTATTTT.

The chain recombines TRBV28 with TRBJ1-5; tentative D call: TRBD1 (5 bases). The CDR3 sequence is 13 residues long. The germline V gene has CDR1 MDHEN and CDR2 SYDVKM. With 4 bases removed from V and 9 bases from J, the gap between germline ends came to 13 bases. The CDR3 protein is CASSSGTPAPQHF. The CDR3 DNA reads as TGTGCCAGCAGTTCCGGGACCCCAGCGCCCCAGCATTTT.

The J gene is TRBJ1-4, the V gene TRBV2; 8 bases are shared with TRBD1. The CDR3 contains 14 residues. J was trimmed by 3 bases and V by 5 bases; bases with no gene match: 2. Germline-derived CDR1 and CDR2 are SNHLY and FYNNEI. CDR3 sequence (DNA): TGTGCCAGCAGTAACAGGGGGGCTAATGAAAAACTGTTTTTT. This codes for CASSNRGANEKLFF. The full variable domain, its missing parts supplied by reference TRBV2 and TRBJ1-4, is EPEVTQTPSHQVTQMGQEVILRCVPISNHLYFYWYRQILGQKVEFLVSFYNNEISEKSEIFDDQFSVERPDGSNFTLKIRSTKLEDSAMYFCASSNRGANEKLFFGSGTQLSVL.